Below, one TCR beta chain is given with its context. Its antigen has not been determined. Base qualities are missing; no much larger clone stands one base away. This entry is derived from a study of radiation and T cells in renal cell carcinoma (dated by TCRdb to 2020 to 2022). About the investigation overall: In total, 50 or so samples underwent TCR beta sequencing: roughly 26 tumors plus 27 peripheral blood samples. Across all 50 or so samples, 4,016,671 unique CDR3 nucleotide sequences encoding some 3,000,000 unique CDR3 amino acid sequences were identified. On the study overall, not on this receptor specifically: Compared with control tumors, irradiated tumors had a greater number of dominant CDR3 motifs, and those motifs took up a bigger portion of the repertoire. Because pretreatment tumor biopsies were not available, the study could not determine whether clonotypes were already present within the tumor at baseline. In blood, the top tumor clonotypes increased from baseline to 2 weeks after radiation and then shrank by 4 weeks, which suggests a temporary expansion of tumor-resident clones. Only small tumor regions of about 1 g were available, so intratumoral heterogeneity was not captured. The single-armed trial design could not address effects of radiation dose or scheduling on the TCR repertoire. Compared with controls, irradiated tumors had higher TCR clonality, as the top 100 clonotypes made up an average of about 54% of the repertoire, versus roughly 40% in nephrectomy-only tumors.

The immunoSEQ kit was used, according to the manufacturer's recommendations, to generate TCR beta libraries from genomic DNA. Library preparation used a first multiplex PCR with proprietary primers, then a second PCR adding unique barcodes, with bead cleanups after each round. A positive control reaction and a negative control reaction, both provided in the kit, were run with every batch of samples. The final libraries were assessed on an Agilent 4200 TapeStation D1000 ScreenTape, pooled by volume, and quantified by qPCR. Sequencing was performed on an Illumina NextSeq500 using a MidOutput 150-cycle cartridge, with 156 Read1 cycles, 15 Index1 cycles, and the kit custom primers. The pooled library was loaded at about 0.96 pM, and roughly 20% PhiX control was spiked in. Per the authors' processing: The vendor-processed data were analyzed in R, and a clonotype was defined as all T cells that share the same CDR3 nucleotide sequence. For clone abundance analyses, frequencies were normalized to the 10,000 most abundant clones in each sample. Before analysis, public T cell clones were removed, and these numbered fewer than six per sample on average. Dominant motif analysis used ImmunoMap with the PAM10 matrix, gap penalty 30 and homology threshold 0.3; motifs with cumulative frequency at least 0.01 counted as dominant. Tumor-enriched and baseline blood-enriched clonotypes were defined by at least a 32-fold difference in abundance between compartments. Similarity between tumor and blood repertoires was quantified using the Baroni-Urbani and Buser coefficient, and groups were compared with two-tailed Wilcoxon tests in R. TCRdb obtained this table from immuneACCESS and retained in-frame rearrangements with V and J assigned. These tables miss some clones; where compared with another copy, unresolved V genes account for less than half of the shortfall, and the remainder is unexplained. That table furnishes V, J and clone size, whereas the DNA furnished D and trimming. This sample has 22,000 or so clones in its table, and around 49% of those were observed once. The top ten clonotypes cover roughly 17% of the sample.

The sample's time point label is to be understood as: tumor resected at nephrectomy. The sample's treatment or condition label, decoded: 15 Gy SBRT to primary tumor, nephrectomy 4 weeks later. Samples came from a clinical trial, in which primary renal cell carcinomas received 15 Gy stereotactic body radiation therapy followed by nephrectomy 4 weeks later. Renal cell carcinoma with clear cell pathology was present in all patients. Tumor processing involved mechanical dissociation, digestion with collagenase/hyaluronidase at 37 degrees C, handling in gentleMACS C tubes, and storage in liquid nitrogen. The QIAamp DNA Blood Mini Kit (Qiagen) was used to prepare genomic DNA for TCR sequencing. Only samples passing all quality control checks were included in the analyses. The CDR3 measures 14 amino acids from cysteine to phenylalanine. The kept DNA is CDR3 alone, 42 bases in frame from the first base. At the junction V is shortened by 0 bases and J by 15 bases, with 19 bases in between. According to the germline V gene, CDR1 reads SGHRS and CDR2 reads YFSETQ.

This TCR was recovered from a woman aged 50 to 65 with renal cell carcinoma. This receptor chain uses TRBV5-1 and TRBJ1-5, with no confidently assigned D gene. The material sequenced was tumor tissue, taken from a patient whose treatment included radiotherapy and nephrectomy. The sequenced DNA is TGCGCCAGCAGCTTGGTCGGCGGCGGTGGGAGGTGGCATTTT. It codes for CASSLVGGGGRWHF. Joined to the reference TRBV5-1 and TRBJ1-5 proteins, this CDR3 gives the full variable domain: KAGVTQTPRYLIKTRGQQVTLSCSPISGHRSVSWYQQTPGQGLQFLFEYFSETQRNKGNFPGRFSGRQFSNSRSEMNVSTLELGDSALYLCASSLVGGGGRWHFGDGTRLSIL.